What follows is one TCR beta chain and its context. Its cognate antigen is unknown. The data originate from a study of cytomegalovirus exposure and HLA in healthy donors. V was clipped by 1 base and J by 0 bases, with 7 bases between them. Germline lookup yields CDR1 SNHLY and CDR2 FYNNEI. The CDR3 runs 14 residues. Amplification used 60 Vbeta primers and 13 Jbeta primers. TCRdb's table, derived via immunoSEQ multiplex PCR, lists solely in-frame clones and lacks some. Counted here are under 150,000 clones, 85% occurring once; the ten biggest clones make up roughly 6.7%. The study, taken as a whole, reports: In a later analysis, at a false discovery rate of 0.05, approximately 16,000 TCR beta sequences were associated with HLA alleles.

This receptor was obtained from a woman younger than 45 in good health and CMV-seropositive. This chain uses TRBV2 with TRBJ2-7, with D perhaps matching TRBD1 (6 bases). The specimen was PBMCs. The CDR3 nucleotides are TGTGCCAGCAGTGAAGTGGGGGCCTCCTACGAGCAGTACTTC. Translated: CASSEVGASYEQYF.